This TCR beta chain is from a study of blood T cell repertoires in COVID-19. CDR1 is MNHNY, CDR2 SVGAGI, per germline (reference sequence). CDR3 length equals 13 residues. V lost 2 bases and J lost 5, with 7 bases in between. Measured with immunoSEQ multiplex PCR; TCRdb has only the in-frame clones, and not every one. This sample has under 130,000 clones, with about 86% found just once. Sequencing input: peripheral blood. The clonotype was recovered from a man at least 80 years old with acute or convalescent COVID-19. The chain recombines TRBV6-6 with TRBJ1-5; no clear D gene. The CDR3 loop is CASSYTVDQPQHF. DNA of the CDR3: TGTGCCAGCAGTTACACAGTAGATCAGCCCCAGCATTTT.